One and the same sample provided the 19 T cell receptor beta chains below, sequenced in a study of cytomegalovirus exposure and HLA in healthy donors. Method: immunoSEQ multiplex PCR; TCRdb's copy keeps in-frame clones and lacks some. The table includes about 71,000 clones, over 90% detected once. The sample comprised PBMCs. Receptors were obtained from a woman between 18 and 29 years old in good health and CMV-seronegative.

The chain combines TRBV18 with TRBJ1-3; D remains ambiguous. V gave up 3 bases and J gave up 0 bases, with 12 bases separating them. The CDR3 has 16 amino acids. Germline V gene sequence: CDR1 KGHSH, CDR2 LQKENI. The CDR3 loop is CASSPTPFNSGNTIYF. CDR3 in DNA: TGTGCCAGCTCACCCACTCCTTTCAACTCTGGAAACACCATATATTTT.

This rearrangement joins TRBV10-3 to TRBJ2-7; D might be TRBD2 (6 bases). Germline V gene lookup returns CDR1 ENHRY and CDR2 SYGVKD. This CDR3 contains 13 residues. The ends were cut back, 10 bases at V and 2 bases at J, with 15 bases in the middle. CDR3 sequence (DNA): TGTGCCACCTCGCGGGACCCAGCCTACGAGCAGTACTTC. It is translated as CATSRDPAYEQYF.

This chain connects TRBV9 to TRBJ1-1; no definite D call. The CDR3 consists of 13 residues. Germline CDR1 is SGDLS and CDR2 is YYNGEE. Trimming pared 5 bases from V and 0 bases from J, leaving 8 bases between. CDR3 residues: CASSALMNTEAFF. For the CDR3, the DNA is TGTGCCAGCAGTGCGCTAATGAACACTGAAGCTTTCTTT.

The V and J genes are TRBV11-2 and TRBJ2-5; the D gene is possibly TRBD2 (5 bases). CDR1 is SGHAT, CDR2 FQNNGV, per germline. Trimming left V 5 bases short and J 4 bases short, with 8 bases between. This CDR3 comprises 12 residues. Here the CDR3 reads CASSPEGETQYF. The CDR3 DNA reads TGTGCCAGCAGCCCTGAGGGAGAGACCCAGTACTTC.

The CDR3 DNA follows: TGTGCAAGTCGCTTATTTACGACCCCCTCTGGACTAGCGGGGGGGTACAATGAGCAGTTCTTC. Encoded protein: CASRLFTTPSGLAGGYNEQFF. The chain employs TRBV12-2 and TRBJ2-1; TRBD2, the table's D call, was not compared with the DNA. TRBV12-2 represents a pseudogene. The CDR3 length is 21 residues.

In DNA form, the CDR3 reads TGTGCCAGCAGTTTAGCCCAGGGCAATCAGCCCCAGCATTTT. This sequence encodes CASSLAQGNQPQHF. The chain combines TRBV27 with TRBJ1-5; D call uncertain. Looked up from germline, CDR1 is MNHEY and CDR2 is SMNVEV (reference sequence). Trimming left V 2 bases short and J 2 bases short, with 7 bases between. The CDR3 is made up of 14 amino acids.

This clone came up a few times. CDR3 sequence reads: CASSQRSGDTDTQYF. The CDR3 DNA sequence: TGTGCCAGCAGCCAACGTAGCGGCGACACAGATACGCAGTATTTT. The chain couples TRBV14 to TRBJ2-3; D may be TRBD2 (6 bases). Germline CDR1 SGHDN, CDR2 FVKESK. This CDR3 comprises 15 residues. Deletions cut 2 bases from V and 2 bases from J, with 11 bases between.

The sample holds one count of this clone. The CDR3 is CASSYSAGESHEQFF. The CDR3 coding sequence is TGTGCCAGCAGTTACTCAGCGGGAGAGTCCCATGAGCAGTTCTTC. The chain has TRBV6-5 and TRBJ2-1, with TRBD2 matching 8 bases. This CDR3 has 15 amino acids. The V segment lost 0 bases and the J segment 8 bases; nucleotides outside the gene matches: 6. Germline CDR1 MNHEY, CDR2 SVGAGI.

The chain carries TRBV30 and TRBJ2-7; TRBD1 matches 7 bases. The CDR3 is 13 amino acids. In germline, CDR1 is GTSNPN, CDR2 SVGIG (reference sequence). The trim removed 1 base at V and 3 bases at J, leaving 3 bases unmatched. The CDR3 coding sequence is TGTGCCTGGAGTGGGGGACAGAACTACGAGCAGTACTTC. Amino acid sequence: CAWSGGQNYEQYF.

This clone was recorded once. The CDR3 DNA follows: TGTGCCAGCAGCTACGGGTACAATGAGCAGTTCTTC. This encodes CASSYGYNEQFF. The J gene is TRBJ2-1, the V gene TRBV11-2; D unresolved. Germline lookup yields CDR1 SGHAT and CDR2 FQNNGV. V was pared by 4 bases and J by 4 bases, with 5 bases between. The CDR3 sequence is 12 residues long. The entire variable domain, with the rest obtained from reference TRBV11-2 and TRBJ2-1, is as follows: EAGVAQSPRYKIIEKRQSVAFWCNPISGHATLYWYQQILGQGPKLLIQFQNNGVVDDSQLPKDRFSAERLKGVDSTLKIQPAKLEDSAVYLCASSYGYNEQFFGPGTRLTVL.

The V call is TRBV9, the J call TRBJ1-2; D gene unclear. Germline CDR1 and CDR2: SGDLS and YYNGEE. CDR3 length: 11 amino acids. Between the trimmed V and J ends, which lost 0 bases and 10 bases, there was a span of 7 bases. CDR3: CASSVENSYTF. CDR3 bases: TGTGCCAGCAGCGTAGAAAACTCCTACACCTTC.

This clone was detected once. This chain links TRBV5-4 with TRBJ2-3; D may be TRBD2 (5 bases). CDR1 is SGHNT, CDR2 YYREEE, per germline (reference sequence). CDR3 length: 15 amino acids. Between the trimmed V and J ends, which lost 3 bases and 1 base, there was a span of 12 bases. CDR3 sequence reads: CASSWTPPGTDTQYF. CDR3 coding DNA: TGTGCCAGCAGCTGGACTCCTCCTGGCACAGATACGCAGTATTTT.

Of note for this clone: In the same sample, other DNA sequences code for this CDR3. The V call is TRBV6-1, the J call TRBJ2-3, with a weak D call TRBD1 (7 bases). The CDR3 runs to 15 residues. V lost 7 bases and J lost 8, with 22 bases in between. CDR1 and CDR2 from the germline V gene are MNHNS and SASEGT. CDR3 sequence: CASTTGAGTSGTQYF. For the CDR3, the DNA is TGTGCCAGCACCACAGGGGCGGGGACAAGCGGTACGCAGTATTTT.

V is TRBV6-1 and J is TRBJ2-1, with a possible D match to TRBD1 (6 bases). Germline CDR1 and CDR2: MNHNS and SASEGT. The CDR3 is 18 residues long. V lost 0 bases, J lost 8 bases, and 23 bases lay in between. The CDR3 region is CASSEAPVRSTGYDEQFF. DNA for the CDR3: TGTGCCAGCAGTGAAGCGCCCGTTAGGTCCACAGGGTACGATGAGCAGTTCTTC.

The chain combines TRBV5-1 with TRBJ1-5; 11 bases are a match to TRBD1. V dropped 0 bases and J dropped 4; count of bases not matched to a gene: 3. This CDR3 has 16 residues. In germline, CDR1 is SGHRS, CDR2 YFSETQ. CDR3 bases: TGCGCCAGCAGCTTGGCGGGGACAGGGGGAAATCAGCCCCAGCATTTT. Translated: CASSLAGTGGNQPQHF.

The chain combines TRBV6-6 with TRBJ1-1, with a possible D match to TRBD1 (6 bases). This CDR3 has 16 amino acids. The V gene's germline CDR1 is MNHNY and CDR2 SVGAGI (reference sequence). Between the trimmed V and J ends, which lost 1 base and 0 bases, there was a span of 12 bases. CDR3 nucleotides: TGTGCCAGCAGTTACTTAACAGGGACGGTGAACACTGAAGCTTTCTTT. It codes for CASSYLTGTVNTEAFF.

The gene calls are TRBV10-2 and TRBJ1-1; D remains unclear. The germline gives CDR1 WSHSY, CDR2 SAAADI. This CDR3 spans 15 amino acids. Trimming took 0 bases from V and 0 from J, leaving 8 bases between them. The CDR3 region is CASSESAALNTEAFF. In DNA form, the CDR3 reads TGCGCCAGCAGTGAGTCTGCGGCACTGAACACTGAAGCTTTCTTT.

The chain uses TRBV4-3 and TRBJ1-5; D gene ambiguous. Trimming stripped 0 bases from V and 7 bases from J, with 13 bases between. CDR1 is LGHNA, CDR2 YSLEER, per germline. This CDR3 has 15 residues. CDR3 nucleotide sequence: TGCGCCAGCAGCCAAGATCCCCGGGATAGACAGCCCCAGCATTTT. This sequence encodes CASSQDPRDRQPQHF.

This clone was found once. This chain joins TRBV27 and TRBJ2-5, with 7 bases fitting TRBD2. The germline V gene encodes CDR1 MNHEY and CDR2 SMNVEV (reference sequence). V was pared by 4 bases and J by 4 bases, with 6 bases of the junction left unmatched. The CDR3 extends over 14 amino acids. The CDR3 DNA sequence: TGTGCCAGCAGTTCACGGACTAGAGTAGAGACCCAGTACTTC. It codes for CASSSRTRVETQYF.